This entry concerns a single T cell receptor (beta chain). Its antigen is still unknown. The CDR3 has 15 amino acids. The V end lost 2 bases, the J end lost 1 base, and 11 bases lay between the germline ends. The V gene's germline CDR1 is MNHNY and CDR2 SVGAGI (reference sequence). This entry comes from a study of immune evolution from preneoplasia to lung adenocarcinoma. The assay was immunoSEQ multiplex PCR, and TCRdb's table has in-frame clones only and misses some. The sample has 6,000 or so clones, almost 80% seen once. Notes on the study in general: Clonality was highest in normal lung, lower in later-stage lesions apparently.

This chain links TRBV6-6 with TRBJ1-1, with unresolved D. The specimen was FFPE minimally invasive lung adenocarcinoma tissue. This TCR came from a person aged 55 to 79 with lung adenocarcinoma. This CDR3 is CASSYLGVRNTEAFF. The CDR3 DNA is TGTGCCAGCAGTTACCTCGGGGTGCGGAACACTGAAGCTTTCTTT.